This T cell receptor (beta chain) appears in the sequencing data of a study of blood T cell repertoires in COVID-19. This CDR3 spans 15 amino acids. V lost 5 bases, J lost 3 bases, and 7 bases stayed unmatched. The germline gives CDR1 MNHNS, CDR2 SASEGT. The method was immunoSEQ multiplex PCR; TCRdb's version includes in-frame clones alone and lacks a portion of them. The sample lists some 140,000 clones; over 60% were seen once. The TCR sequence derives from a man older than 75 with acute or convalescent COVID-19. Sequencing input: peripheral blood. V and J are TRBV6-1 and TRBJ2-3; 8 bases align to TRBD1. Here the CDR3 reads CASSSTGESTDTQYF. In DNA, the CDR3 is TGTGCCAGCAGTTCGACAGGGGAGTCAACAGATACGCAGTATTTT.